This record covers a single T cell receptor beta chain. Its matching antigen is unknown. This specimen belongs to a study of blood T cells in healthy people across ages. Regarding the study as a whole: Roughly linear declines in TCR beta diversity per million T cells occurred with age. Relative to aged donors, long-lived donors carried more naive CD4+ cells and displayed higher diversity. Reliance upon unsorted PBMCs precluded definitive naive versus antigen-experienced comparison.

The CDR3 is 13 amino acids. The germline V gene has CDR1 MNHNY and CDR2 SVGAGI (reference sequence). The V gene lost 7 bases and the J gene lost 2 bases, with 10 bases spanning the gap. A J-beta primer mix and a sample-barcoded 5' primer were used in a second PCR of about 6 to 12 cycles. TCRdb itself ran the 5' RACE reads through MiXCR, one entry per CDR3 protein. The profile covers about 640,000 distinct CDR3 sequences, with 58% appearing a single time and more than 35% taken by the ten largest. PBMCs, at least 6 million per sample, were isolated. This receptor was identified in a man between 60 and 70 years old in good health. The material sequenced was blood. The J gene is TRBJ2-3, the V gene TRBV6-6; a possible D gene is TRBD2 (6 bases). The DNA for the CDR3 is TGTGCCAGCATGGCGGGGAACACAGATACGCAGTATTTT. Residues: CASMAGNTDTQYF.